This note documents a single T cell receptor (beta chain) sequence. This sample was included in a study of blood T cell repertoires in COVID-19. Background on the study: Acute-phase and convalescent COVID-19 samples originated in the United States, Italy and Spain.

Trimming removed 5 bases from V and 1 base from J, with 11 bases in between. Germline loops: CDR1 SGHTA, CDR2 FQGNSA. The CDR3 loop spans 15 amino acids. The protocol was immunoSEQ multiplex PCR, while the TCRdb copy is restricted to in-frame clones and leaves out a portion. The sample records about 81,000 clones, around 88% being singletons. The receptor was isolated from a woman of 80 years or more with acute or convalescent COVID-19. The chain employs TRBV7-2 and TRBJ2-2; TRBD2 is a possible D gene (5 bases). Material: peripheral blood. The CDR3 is CASSDPRVNTGELFF. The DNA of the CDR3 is TGTGCCAGCAGCGACCCGAGGGTGAACACCGGGGAGCTGTTTTTT.